The entry below gives a single T cell receptor (beta chain) sequence along with its context. This sample is drawn from a study of cytomegalovirus exposure and HLA in healthy donors. PCR involved 60 Vbeta and 13 Jbeta primers. Sequencing was performed with immunoSEQ multiplex PCR; in TCRdb, only in-frame clones are kept and a portion is missing. The table records 95,000 to 150,000 clones, 80% to 90% of them present only once. The J segment lost 4 bases and the V segment lost 6 bases, leaving 8 bases of the junction unmatched. CDR1 LGHNA and CDR2 YSLEER come from the germline V gene. This CDR3 comprises 15 residues.

The rearrangement uses TRBV4-3 and TRBJ2-1, with 8 bases identical to TRBD2. The origin of this receptor is a woman between 40 and 55 years old in good health and CMV-seropositive. The sample comprised PBMCs. Here the CDR3 reads CASSRQAGGYNEQFF. The DNA for the CDR3 is TGCGCCAGCAGTCGACAGGCGGGGGGTTACAATGAGCAGTTCTTC.